These T cell receptor beta chains were read from a single sample in a study of regulatory T cells in long-lasting Graves disease. TCRdb analysed the multiplex PCR reads with MiXCR anew, one entry per CDR3 protein. The sample carries about 460,000 distinct CDR3 sequences, 11% to 15% recorded once. The sample was also reused in another study, on T cells in Graves' hyperthyroidism and ophthalmopathy.

The material was peripheral blood mononuclear cells (PBMCs), obtained at new diagnosis, from a patient treated with antithyroid drugs. The receptors come from a woman aged 45 to 65 with Graves disease. The CDR3 runs from the conserved cysteine through the conserved F or W. The D gene is left open where the match is weak. A row's size may be missing; if present it is once, few, many or a size class.

J	size	V	D	DNA	CDR3
TRBJ2-3	many	TRBV2	-	TGTGCCAGTCCCGGCGGAGCCGCAGATACGCAGTATTTT	CASPGGAADTQYF
TRBJ1-1	few	TRBV10-3	-	TGTGCCATCAGTCCGGGAAGAATGAACACTGAAGCTTTCTTT	CAISPGRMNTEAFF
TRBJ2-7	few	TRBV30	-	TGTGCCTGGAGTCGGAAACAGGGCTACGAGCAGTACTTC	CAWSRKQGYEQYF
TRBJ1-1	few	TRBV7-9	-	TGTGCCAGCAGCTGGGGGGGCAAAGACACTGAAGCTTTCTTT	CASSWGGKDTEAFF
TRBJ2-2	-	TRBV5-1	-	TGCGCCAGCAGCTTGAACCCTGGGAACACCGGGGAGCTGTTTTTT	CASSLNPGNTGELFF
TRBJ2-4	few	TRBV11-3	-	TGTGCCAGGCGAATATCAGCCAAAAACATTCAGTACTTC	CARRISAKNIQYF
TRBJ2-7	few	TRBV9	TRBD2	TGTGCCAGCAGCCCCACAAGCGGGAAACCCTACGAGCAGTACTTC	CASSPTSGKPYEQYF
TRBJ1-2	many	TRBV27	TRBD1	TGTGCCAGCACCAAACTGACAGGGGAAAACTATGGCTACACCTTC	CASTKLTGENYGYTF
TRBJ2-1	-	TRBV7-9	TRBD2	TGTGCCAGCAGAACAGGACTAGCGGGAGGTAATGAGCAGTTCTTC	CASRTGLAGGNEQFF
TRBJ1-5	few	TRBV5-4	-	TGTGCCAGCAGGCCCGGGTGCCACAATCAGCCCCAGCATTTT	CASRPGCHNQPQHF
TRBJ2-7	many	TRBV28	-	TGTGCCAGCAGTTTTCACGAGCAGTACTTC	CASSFHEQYF
TRBJ2-3	many	TRBV28	-	TGTGCCAGCACGCAGGATGCAGATACGCAGTATTTT	CASTQDADTQYF